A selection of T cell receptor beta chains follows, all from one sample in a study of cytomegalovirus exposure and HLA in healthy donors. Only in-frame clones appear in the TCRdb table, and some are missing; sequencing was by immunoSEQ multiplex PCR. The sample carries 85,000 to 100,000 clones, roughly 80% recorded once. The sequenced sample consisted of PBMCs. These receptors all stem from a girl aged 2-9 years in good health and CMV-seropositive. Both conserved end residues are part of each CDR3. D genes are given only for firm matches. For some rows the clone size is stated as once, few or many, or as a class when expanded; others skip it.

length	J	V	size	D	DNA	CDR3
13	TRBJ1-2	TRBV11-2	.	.	TGTGCCAGCACCAAGGGGGATCACTATGGCTACACCTTC	CASTKGDHYGYTF
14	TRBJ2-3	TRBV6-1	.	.	TGTGCCAGCAGTGAAGACAGGGTAGCAGATACGCAGTATTTT	CASSEDRVADTQYF
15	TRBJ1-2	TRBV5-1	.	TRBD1	TGCGCCAGCAGCTCCGGGACAGGGGGCGTCTATGGCTACACCTTC	CASSSGTGGVYGYTF
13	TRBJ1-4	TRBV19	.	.	TGTGCCAGTAGTATTGGGCTCGTTGAAAAACTGTTTTTT	CASSIGLVEKLFF
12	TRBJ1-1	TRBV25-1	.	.	TGTGCCAGCACGTCAGGGTGGGCTGAAGCTTTCTTT	CASTSGWAEAFF
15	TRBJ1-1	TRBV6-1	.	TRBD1	TGTGCCAGCAGTAGGGACAGGGGGATGAACACTGAAGCTTTCTTT	CASSRDRGMNTEAFF
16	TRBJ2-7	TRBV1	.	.	TGCACCAGCAGCCAAGAAGTCGGGACTGGGGATTACGAGCAGTACTTC	CTSSQEVGTGDYEQYF
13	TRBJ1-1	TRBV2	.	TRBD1	TGTGCCAGCAGTGTTACAGGGGGCACTGAAGCTTTCTTT	CASSVTGGTEAFF
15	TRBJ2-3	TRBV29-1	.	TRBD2	TGCAGCGTTTTGGGACTAGCGGGAGGGTCAGATACGCAGTATTTT	CSVLGLAGGSDTQYF
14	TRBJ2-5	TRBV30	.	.	TGTGCCTGGAGAGCCAAGGACTACCAAGAGACCCAGTACTTC	CAWRAKDYQETQYF
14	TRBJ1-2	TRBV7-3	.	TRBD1	TGTGCCAGCAGCTTGGGACAGGGCACTTATGGCTACACCTTC	CASSLGQGTYGYTF
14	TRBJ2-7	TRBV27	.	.	TGTGCCAGCAGTCGACCGCCAGGGGAGGGCGAGCAGTACTTC	CASSRPPGEGEQYF
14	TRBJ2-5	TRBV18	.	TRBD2	TGTGCCAGCTCCAGACTAGCGGGATTAGAGACCCAGTACTTC	CASSRLAGLETQYF
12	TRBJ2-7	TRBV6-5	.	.	TGTGCCAGCAGTTACTCGAGAGGCGAGCAGTACTTC	CASSYSRGEQYF
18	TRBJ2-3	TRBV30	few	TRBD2	TGTGCCTGGAGCGGCCATACTAGCGACCAATATTTCACAGATACGCAGTATTTT	CAWSGHTSDQYFTDTQYF
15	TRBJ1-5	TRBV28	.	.	TGTGCCAGCAGTTTTAACAGGCGATTCAATCAGCCCCAGCATTTT	CASSFNRRFNQPQHF
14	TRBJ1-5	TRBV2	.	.	TGTGCCAGCAGTGACTCGACAGCTTATCAGCCCCAGCATTTT	CASSDSTAYQPQHF
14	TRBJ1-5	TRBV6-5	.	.	TGTGCCAGCAGCTCTAAGTGGGGGCTTTCGCCCCAGCATTTT	CASSSKWGLSPQHF
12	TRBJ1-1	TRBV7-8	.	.	TGTGCCAGCAGCTTTGGAGGGCATGAAGCTTTCTTT	CASSFGGHEAFF
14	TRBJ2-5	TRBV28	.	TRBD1	TGTGCCAGCAGTCGACAGGGGTCGCGAGAGACCCAGTACTTC	CASSRQGSRETQYF
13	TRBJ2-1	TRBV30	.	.	TGTGCCTGGAGTGTAGGACAGCCCAATGAGCAGTTCTTC	CAWSVGQPNEQFF
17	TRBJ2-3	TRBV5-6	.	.	TGTGCCAGCAGCTTGGCCTCTGGAGAGTCGAGCACAGATACGCAGTATTTT	CASSLASGESSTDTQYF
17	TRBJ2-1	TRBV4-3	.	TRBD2	TGCGCCAGCAGCCCCCAAGGGATAGCGGGAGGGCCGAGTGAGCAGTTCTTC	CASSPQGIAGGPSEQFF
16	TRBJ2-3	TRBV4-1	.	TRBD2	TGCGCCAGCAGCCAAGCCCCCGGGACTAGTGGGGATACGCAGTATTTT	CASSQAPGTSGDTQYF
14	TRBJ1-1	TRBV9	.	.	TGTGCCAGCAGCGCGGGAGACACTCGCACTGAAGCTTTCTTT	CASSAGDTRTEAFF
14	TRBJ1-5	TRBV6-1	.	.	TGTGCCAGCAGTGAATCGTATAGCAATCAGCCCCAGCATTTT	CASSESYSNQPQHF
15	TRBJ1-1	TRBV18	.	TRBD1	TGTGCCAGCTCACCACCGGACAGGAGGAACACTGAAGCTTTCTTT	CASSPPDRRNTEAFF
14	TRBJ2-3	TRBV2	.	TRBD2	TGTGCCAGCAGTCCCCGACTAGCAAGGGATACGCAGTATTTT	CASSPRLARDTQYF
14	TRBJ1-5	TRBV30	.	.	TGTGCCTGGAGTGTCGACAGCAGCAATCAGCCCCAGCATTTT	CAWSVDSSNQPQHF
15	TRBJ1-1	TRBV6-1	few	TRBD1	TGTGCCAGCAGGAACCCCGGGACAGTGAACACTGAAGCTTTCTTT	CASRNPGTVNTEAFF
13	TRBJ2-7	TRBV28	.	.	TGTGCCACTTTTGAACAGGGGAGGTACGAGCAGTACTTC	CATFEQGRYEQYF
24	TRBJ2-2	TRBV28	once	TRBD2	TGTGCCAGCAGTTTGGGTCCAGTTTGGATTAAAACGGGACTAGCGGGAACAAACACCGGGGAGCTGTTTTTT	CASSLGPVWIKTGLAGTNTGELFF
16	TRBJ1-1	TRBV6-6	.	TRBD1	TGTGCCAGCAGTAACCGGGACAGCTCACACGGGACTGAAGCTTTCTTT	CASSNRDSSHGTEAFF
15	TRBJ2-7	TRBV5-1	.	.	TGCGCCAGCAGCCCCACCAGCGGAATAGCCTACGAGCAGTACTTC	CASSPTSGIAYEQYF
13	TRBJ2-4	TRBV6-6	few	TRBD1	TGTGCCAGCAGTTGGGACAGGGGGAACATTCAGTACTTC	CASSWDRGNIQYF
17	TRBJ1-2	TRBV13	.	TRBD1	TGTGCCAGCAGTTTTCGGACAGGAACTCGGGGAAACTATGGCTACACCTTC	CASSFRTGTRGNYGYTF
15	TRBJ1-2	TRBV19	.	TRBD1	TGTGCCAGTAGTTCCCCAGGGGGCGCGTTCTATGGCTACACCTTC	CASSSPGGAFYGYTF
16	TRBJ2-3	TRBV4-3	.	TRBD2	TGCGCCAGCAGCCAAGATGGGGCGGGAGGTGAAGATACGCAGTATTTT	CASSQDGAGGEDTQYF
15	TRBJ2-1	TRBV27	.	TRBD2	TGTGCCAGCAGTCCGGGACTAGCGGCATACAATGAGCAGTTCTTC	CASSPGLAAYNEQFF